A single sample is the source of the 30 T cell receptor beta chains below, sequenced in a study of PD-L1 blockade in urothelial cancer. This sample's time point: pretreatment peripheral blood. Produced via immunoSEQ multiplex PCR; TCRdb's table is partial and in-frame only. The data show around 43,000 clones, nearly 90% seen once. Sequencing used PBMCs, obtained around atezolizumab (anti-PD-L1) treatment. All receptors come from a donor at least 40 years old with urothelial cancer.

The chain has TRBV18 and TRBJ2-5, with TRBD1 matching 7 bases. The V segment lost 0 bases and the J segment 1 base; nucleotides outside the gene matches: 5. The CDR3 loop spans 16 amino acids. Germline-derived CDR1 and CDR2 are KGHSH and LQKENI. The CDR3 DNA is TGTGCCAGCTCACCACCGGGCAGGGGGACCCAAGAGACCCAGTACTTC. It translates to CASSPPGRGTQETQYF.

The chain combines TRBV9 with TRBJ2-7; 15 bases agree with TRBD2. The CDR3 contains 16 residues. The germline gives CDR1 SGDLS, CDR2 YYNGEE. The ends lost 4 bases at V and 6 bases at J; junction bases unmatched: 8. The CDR3 loop is CASSHRGLAGGGEQYF. CDR3 bases: TGTGCCAGCAGCCACAGGGGACTAGCGGGAGGAGGCGAGCAGTACTTC.

The CDR3 DNA reads TGTGCCGCGGGACTAGCGGGAGGGGTCACAGATACGCAGTATTTT. This translates into CAAGLAGGVTDTQYF. The chain carries TRBV28 and TRBJ2-3, with 16 bases that match TRBD2. Trimming at V came to 11 bases and at J to 2 bases, leaving 4 bases not matched to a gene. This CDR3 comprises 15 residues. Germline-derived CDR1 and CDR2 are MDHEN and SYDVKM.

The chain is built from TRBV7-8 and TRBJ2-1, with 11 bases lining up with TRBD2. The V gene end was trimmed by 5 bases and the J gene end by 7 bases; junction bases not matched to a gene: 7. Germline V gene lookup returns CDR1 SGHVS and CDR2 FQNEAQ. The CDR3 totals 15 residues. The CDR3 coding sequence is TGTGCCAGCAGCCTAGGGGCTAGCGGGAGGAATGAGCAGTTCTTC. Translated, it gives CASSLGASGRNEQFF.

The CDR3 sequence: CASSLGGLTGYDYGYTF. CDR3 in DNA: TGTGCCAGCAGCTTAGGGGGCCTGACAGGTTACGACTATGGCTACACCTTC. The chain links TRBV7-8 to TRBJ1-2, with D possibly TRBD1 on 6 matching bases. The CDR3 sequence is 17 residues long. Trimming cost V 1 base and J 3 bases, with 18 bases left between them. Germline CDR1 and CDR2: SGHVS and FQNEAQ. The full variable domain, in which reference TRBV7-8 and TRBJ1-2 provide the parts outside the CDR3, is GAGVSQSPRYKVAKRGQDVALRCDPISGHVSLFWYQQALGQGPEFLTYFQNEAQLDKSGLPSDRFFAERPEGSVSTLKIQRTQQEDSAVYLCASSLGGLTGYDYGYTFGSGTRLTVV.

The chain recombines TRBV11-2 with TRBJ2-5, with 7 bases lining up with TRBD1. Germline assignment: CDR1 SGHAT and CDR2 FQNNGV. Trimming at V came to 4 bases and at J to 5 bases, leaving 7 bases not matched to a gene. The CDR3 is 14 amino acids. The CDR3 bases are TGTGCCAGCAGCTCCCGACAGGGCGGGGAGACCCAGTACTTC. Protein product: CASSSRQGGETQYF.

This chain links TRBV7-9 with TRBJ2-1, with D possibly matching TRBD1 (5 bases). The CDR3 has 15 amino acids. V lost 5 bases to trimming and J lost 6 bases, with 17 bases between them. Germline loops: CDR1 SEHNR, CDR2 FQNEAQ (reference sequence). CDR3 amino acids: CASSPPGPQGNEQFF. In DNA, the CDR3 is TGTGCCAGCAGCCCCCCCGGACCCCAGGGCAATGAGCAGTTCTTC.

The chain links TRBV28 to TRBJ2-1; possible D gene TRBD1, 6 bases. The CDR3 is 15 amino acids. V was clipped by 2 bases and J by 2 bases, with 10 bases between them. CDR1 and CDR2 from the germline V gene are MDHEN and SYDVKM. CDR3 loop: CASSLGGGPYNEQFF. CDR3 DNA: TGTGCCAGCAGTTTAGGGGGCGGCCCCTACAATGAGCAGTTCTTC.

CDR3 sequence reads: CASSFISGTSVEKQYF. Here the CDR3 DNA reads TGTGCCAGCAGCTTTATCTCAGGGACTAGCGTAGAAAAGCAGTACTTC. The rearrangement links TRBV5-6 to TRBJ2-7; TRBD2 agrees at 10 bases. Trimming at V came to 2 bases and at J to 8 bases, leaving 13 bases not matched to a gene. This CDR3 is built from 16 residues. CDR1 and CDR2 (germline): SGHDT, YYEEEE.

The chain recombines TRBV7-9 with TRBJ1-5; 12 nucleotides line up with TRBD1. Germline trimming cut 1 base from V and 6 bases from J; bases unmatched to any gene: 10. Germline V CDR1 and CDR2: SEHNR, FQNEAQ (reference sequence). The CDR3 is 18 amino acids. Written as DNA, the CDR3 is TGTGCCAGCAGCTTAGGTGCCGGGACAGGGGGCGCGGGTCAGCCCCAGCATTTT. As protein: CASSLGAGTGGAGQPQHF. The full variable domain, completed using reference TRBV7-9 and TRBJ1-5, is DTGVSQNPRHKITKRGQNVTFRCDPISEHNRLYWYRQTLGQGPEFLTYFQNEAQLEKSRLLSDRFSAERPKGSFSTLEIQRTEQGDSAMYLCASSLGAGTGGAGQPQHFGDGTRLSIL.

V and J are TRBV18 and TRBJ2-7, with D unresolved. Germline-derived CDR1 and CDR2 are KGHSH and LQKENI. The CDR3 has 15 residues. The V gene lost 2 bases and the J gene lost 5 bases, with 16 bases spanning the gap. The CDR3 loop is CASSPAQLGYHEQYF. In DNA form, the CDR3 reads TGTGCCAGCTCACCAGCCCAACTCGGGTACCACGAGCAGTACTTC.

The chain uses TRBV19 and TRBJ1-2; no firm D call. This CDR3 comprises 16 residues. Trimming took 4 bases from V and 1 from J, leaving 16 bases between them. CDR1 is LNHDA and CDR2 is SQIVND in the germline V gene (reference sequence). The CDR3 coding sequence is TGTGCCAGTAGTACCTCCCGGCGGGCGGATAACTATGGCTACACCTTC. Protein sequence: CASSTSRRADNYGYTF. Based on the CDR3 plus reference TRBV19 and TRBJ1-2, the full variable domain is DGGITQSPKYLFRKEGQNVTLSCEQNLNHDAMYWYRQDPGQGLRLIYYSQIVNDFQKGDIAEGYSVSREKKESFPLTVTSAQKNPTAFYLCASSTSRRADNYGYTFGSGTRLTVV.

This clone came up once. The chain joins TRBV4-3 to TRBJ2-1, with 7 bases aligning to TRBD2. Germline V gene lookup returns CDR1 LGHNA and CDR2 YSLEER. Trimming took 0 bases from V and 7 from J; bases not matched to a gene: 9. This CDR3 contains 16 residues. The CDR3 loop is CASSQDWWEGQNEQFF. In DNA form, the CDR3 reads TGCGCCAGCAGCCAAGACTGGTGGGAGGGCCAAAATGAGCAGTTCTTC.

This clone has just one count. This sequence joins TRBV2 and TRBJ2-1, with 11 nucleotides matching TRBD2. Germline lookup yields CDR1 SNHLY and CDR2 FYNNEI. This CDR3 has 16 residues. Trimming removed 6 bases from V and 1 base from J; junction bases left unmatched: 5. CDR3 protein: CASSPIAGGSYNEQFF. The CDR3 bases are TGTGCCAGCAGCCCGATAGCGGGAGGGTCCTACAATGAGCAGTTCTTC.

This chain joins TRBV5-1 and TRBJ2-7; TRBD2 agrees at 7 bases. Germline V gene lookup returns CDR1 SGHRS and CDR2 YFSETQ. V lost 0 bases and J lost 6; bases outside the gene matches: 9. This CDR3 contains 15 residues. CDR3 loop: CASSLERAGVGEQYF. For the CDR3, the DNA is TGCGCCAGCAGCTTGGAACGGGCGGGAGTGGGCGAGCAGTACTTC.

The chain has TRBV21-1 and TRBJ1-2; TRBD1 is the table's D call, not checked against the DNA. TRBV21-1 corresponds to a pseudogene. This CDR3 is built from 12 residues. The CDR3 bases are TGTGCCACCCCCAAAGGGGGCTATGGCTACACCTTC. It translates to CATPKGGYGYTF.

V usage is TRBV28 and J usage is TRBJ1-2; D gene ambiguous. The CDR3 sequence is 12 residues long. Germline CDR1 and CDR2: MDHEN and SYDVKM. Trimming removed 6 bases at V and 4 bases at J, with 9 bases between. CDR3 residues: CASSPPVYGYTF. The CDR3 nucleotides read TGTGCCAGCAGCCCCCCGGTCTATGGCTACACCTTC.

J is TRBJ1-1 and V is TRBV18; TRBD1 agrees at 11 bases. Trimming cost V 3 bases and J 5 bases; bases outside gene matches: 5. Germline-derived CDR1 and CDR2 are KGHSH and LQKENI. The CDR3 loop spans 15 amino acids. The CDR3 spells CASSPRTGGETEAFF. CDR3 nucleotides: TGTGCCAGCTCACCTCGGACAGGGGGCGAGACTGAAGCTTTCTTT.

This chain connects TRBV5-5 to TRBJ2-5; TRBD2 agrees at 11 bases. The CDR3 runs to 15 residues. J gave up 5 bases and V 1 base, and 4 bases lay outside the gene matches. CDR1 and CDR2 (germline): SGHKS, YYEKEE (reference sequence). CDR3 DNA: TGTGCCAGCAGCTTGTTAGCGGGAGGGGGGGAGACCCAGTACTTC. This gives the protein CASSLLAGGGETQYF. Complete variable domain (other parts from reference TRBV5-5 and TRBJ2-5): DAGVTQSPTHLIKTRGQQVTLRCSPISGHKSVSWYQQVLGQGPQFIFQYYEKEERGRGNFPDRFSARQFPNYSSELNVNALLLGDSALYLCASSLLAGGGETQYFGPGTRLLVL.

The rearrangement uses TRBV5-1 and TRBJ2-2, with TRBD2 identical over 8 bases. Germline V gene lookup returns CDR1 SGHRS and CDR2 YFSETQ. Unmatched junction bases numbered 8, after V lost 0 bases and J lost 4 bases. There are 17 residues in the CDR3. Here the CDR3 DNA reads TGCGCCAGCAGCTTGGAGGAGCGGGAGTTCGGCACCGGGGAGCTGTTTTTT. Translated, it gives CASSLEEREFGTGELFF.

The genes are TRBV7-9 and TRBJ1-2; D remains ambiguous. This CDR3 region has 14 residues. Germline-derived CDR1 and CDR2 are SEHNR and FQNEAQ (reference sequence). Deletions cut 5 bases from V and 8 bases from J, with 18 bases between. In DNA form, the CDR3 reads TGTGCCAGCAGCCCCTCCCTCGGGTATGGGGGCTACACCTTC. Its translation is CASSPSLGYGGYTF. The whole variable domain, filled in from reference TRBV7-9 and TRBJ1-2, reads DTGVSQNPRHKITKRGQNVTFRCDPISEHNRLYWYRQTLGQGPEFLTYFQNEAQLEKSRLLSDRFSAERPKGSFSTLEIQRTEQGDSAMYLCASSPSLGYGGYTFGSGTRLTVV.

This rearrangement joins TRBV9 to TRBJ2-3; D might be TRBD2 (5 bases). The V gene's germline CDR1 is SGDLS and CDR2 YYNGEE. The V end was cut by 4 bases, the J end by 2 bases, with 11 bases between. The CDR3 has 14 residues. The CDR3 reads CASSPRTYTDTQYF. For the CDR3, the DNA is TGTGCCAGCAGCCCCCGGACTTACACAGATACGCAGTATTTT.

The chain combines TRBV5-5 with TRBJ1-2, with D possibly being TRBD1 (5 bases). The CDR3 covers 14 residues. Trimming shortened V by 4 bases and J by 2 bases, and 12 bases separated the two germline ends. Germline lookup yields CDR1 SGHKS and CDR2 YYEKEE (reference sequence). DNA of the CDR3: TGTGCCAGCAGCCCCGGGGGGGGAAACTATGGCTACACCTTC. Translating gives CASSPGGGNYGYTF.

This clone was recorded a few times. The CDR3 DNA follows: TGTGCCATCGGACCTAGCGGGAGGGCCCTGGATGAGCAGTTCTTC. Translating it yields CAIGPSGRALDEQFF. This sequence joins TRBV10-3 and TRBJ2-1; 12 bases are a match to TRBD2. The CDR3 has 15 residues. The V gene end was trimmed by 8 bases and the J gene end by 8 bases; junction bases not matched to a gene: 10. Looked up from germline, CDR1 is ENHRY and CDR2 is SYGVKD.

This chain links TRBV29-1 with TRBJ2-5, with D maybe TRBD2 (5 bases). Per the germline V gene, CDR1 is SQVTM and CDR2 is ANQGSEA. The length of the CDR3 is 10 residues. Trimming pared 7 bases from V and 3 bases from J, leaving 6 bases between. The CDR3, as DNA: TGCAGCGGGAGGAAAGAGACCCAGTACTTC. It codes for CSGRKETQYF.

CDR3 sequence reads: CASSLAGRDRAAGNTIYF. The CDR3 region has the DNA TGTGCCAGCAGCTTAGCGGGCCGAGACAGGGCCGCTGGAAACACCATATATTTT. The chain has TRBV7-6 and TRBJ1-3; 7 bases map to TRBD1. The CDR3 length is 18 residues. Germline V gene sequence: CDR1 SGHVS, CDR2 FNYEAQ. With 0 bases clipped from V and 2 bases from J, the junction kept 10 bases outside the gene matches. Drawing the rest from reference TRBV7-6 and TRBJ1-3, the complete variable domain is GAGVSQSPRYKVTKRGQDVALRCDPISGHVSLYWYRQALGQGPEFLTYFNYEAQQDKSGLPNDRFSAERPEGSISTLTIQRTEQRDSAMYRCASSLAGRDRAAGNTIYFGEGSWLTVV.

V and J are TRBV10-1 and TRBJ2-3; the D gene is possibly TRBD1 (5 bases). The CDR3 has 16 amino acids. Trimming removed 3 bases at V and 2 bases at J, with 15 bases between. CDR1 is WNHNN, CDR2 SYGVQD, per germline (reference sequence). CDR3 DNA: TGCGCCAGCAGTGATGCGCAGGGTGGGTTCACAGATACGCAGTATTTT. It specifies CASSDAQGGFTDTQYF.

The rearrangement joins TRBV2 to TRBJ2-7; 7 nucleotides line up with TRBD1. The V gene's germline CDR1 is SNHLY and CDR2 FYNNEI. V was pared by 6 bases and J by 0 bases, with 11 bases of the junction left unmatched. The length of the CDR3 is 16 residues. This chain's CDR3 is CASRHNRGVTSYEQYF. In DNA form, the CDR3 reads TGTGCCAGCAGACACAACAGGGGAGTCACCTCCTACGAGCAGTACTTC. Combining the CDR3 with reference TRBV2 and TRBJ2-7 gives the whole variable domain EPEVTQTPSHQVTQMGQEVILRCVPISNHLYFYWYRQILGQKVEFLVSFYNNEISEKSEIFDDQFSVERPDGSNFTLKIRSTKLEDSAMYFCASRHNRGVTSYEQYFGPGTRLTVT.

As DNA, the CDR3 is TGTGCCAGCAGCTTATCGCGGGAACACTCCTACAATGAGCAGTTCTTC. Its protein product is CASSLSREHSYNEQFF. The genes are TRBV7-2 and TRBJ2-1, with a weak D call TRBD2 (6 bases). CDR1 and CDR2 from the germline V gene are SGHTA and FQGNSA. V was trimmed by 2 bases and J by 0 bases, leaving 11 bases between them. This CDR3 region has 16 residues. The whole variable domain, filled in from reference TRBV7-2 and TRBJ2-1, reads GAGVSQSPSNKVTEKGKDVELRCDPISGHTALYWYRQSLGQGLEFLIYFQGNSAPDKSGLPSDRFSAERTGGSVSTLTIQRTQQEDSAVYLCASSLSREHSYNEQFFGPGTRLTVL.

The rearrangement uses TRBV11-2 and TRBJ2-1; 9 positions agree with TRBD2. CDR3 size: 16 residues. Trimming took 1 base from V and 4 from J; bases not matched to a gene: 5. Germline V CDR1 and CDR2: SGHAT, FQNNGV. CDR3 residues: CASSLGWAGGYNEQFF. The CDR3, as DNA: TGTGCCAGCAGCTTAGGGTGGGCGGGAGGGTACAATGAGCAGTTCTTC.